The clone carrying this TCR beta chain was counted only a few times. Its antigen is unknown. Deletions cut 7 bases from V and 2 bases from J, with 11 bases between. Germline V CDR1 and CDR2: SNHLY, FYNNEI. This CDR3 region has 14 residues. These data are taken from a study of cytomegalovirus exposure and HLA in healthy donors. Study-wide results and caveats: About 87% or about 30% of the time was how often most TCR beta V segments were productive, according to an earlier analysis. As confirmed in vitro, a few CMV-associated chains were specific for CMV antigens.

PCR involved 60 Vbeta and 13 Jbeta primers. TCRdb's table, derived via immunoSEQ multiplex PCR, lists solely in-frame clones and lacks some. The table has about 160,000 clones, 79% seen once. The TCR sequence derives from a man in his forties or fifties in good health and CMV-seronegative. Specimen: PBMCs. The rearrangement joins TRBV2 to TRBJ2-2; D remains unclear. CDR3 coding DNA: TGTGCCAGCATTATTGACATTAACACCGGGGAGCTGTTTTTT. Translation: CASIIDINTGELFF.